The source of this T cell receptor beta chain is a study of graft-versus-host responses after intestinal transplantation. Overall study: Multivisceral, liver-intestinal, or isolated intestinal transplants were given to recipients. Tacrolimus and steroids were given for around 3 years to all recipients after anti-thymocyte globulin induction.

Study-level results: There were GvH clones found in recipient marrow, and some of them appeared first in ileum or blood. The study found high graft-versus-host to host-versus-graft clonal ratios in allografts of patients with graft-donor T cell macrochimerism.

The CDR3 contains 13 residues. CDR1 is KGHSH and CDR2 is LQKENI in the germline V gene. V lost 3 bases and J lost 2, with 7 bases in between. TCRdb's table, derived via immunoSEQ multiplex PCR, lists solely in-frame clones and lacks some. The sample includes about 98,000 clones, about 83% of them seen just once. This clone was found a few times. The antigen remains unidentified. The starting material was PBMCs, obtained 255 days after intestinal transplant. J is TRBJ2-5 and V is TRBV18; TRBD2 might be the D (5 bases). This clonotype was sampled from a human patient who received an intestinal transplant, so some T cells may come from the graft donor. The CDR3 loop is CASSPGEQETQYF. DNA for the CDR3: TGTGCCAGCTCACCCGGGGAACAAGAGACCCAGTACTTC.